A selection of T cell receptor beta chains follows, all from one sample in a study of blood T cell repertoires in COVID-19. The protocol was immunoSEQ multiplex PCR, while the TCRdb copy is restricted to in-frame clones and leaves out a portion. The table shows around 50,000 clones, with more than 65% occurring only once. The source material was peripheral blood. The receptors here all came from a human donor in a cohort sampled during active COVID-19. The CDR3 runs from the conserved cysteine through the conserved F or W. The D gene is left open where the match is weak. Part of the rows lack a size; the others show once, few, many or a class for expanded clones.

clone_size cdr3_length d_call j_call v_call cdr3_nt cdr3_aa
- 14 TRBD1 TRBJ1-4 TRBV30 TGTGCCTGGAACTCGGTAGGGGGCAATGAAAAACTGTTTTTT CAWNSVGGNEKLFF
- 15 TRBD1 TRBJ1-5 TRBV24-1 TGTGCCACCAGTGAGGGGGGGACAGGGTCTCAGCCCCAGCATTTT CATSEGGTGSQPQHF
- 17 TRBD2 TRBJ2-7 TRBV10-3 TGTGCCATCACCCCGGGACTAGCGGGAGATTCCATCTACGAGCAGTACTTC CAITPGLAGDSIYEQYF
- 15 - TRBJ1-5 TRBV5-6 TGTGCCAGCAGCTTGGGGGCCAGGGATTCTCAGCCCCAGCATTTT CASSLGARDSQPQHF
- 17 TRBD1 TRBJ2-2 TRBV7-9 TGTGCCAGCAGCTCCCAGGGGGCGCGGAGTGACACCGGGGAGCTGTTTTTT CASSSQGARSDTGELFF
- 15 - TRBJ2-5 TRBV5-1 TGCGCCAGCAGCCCCACTAACAGGGAGAGAGAGACCCAGTACTTC CASSPTNRERETQYF
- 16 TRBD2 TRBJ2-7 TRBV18 TGTGCCAGCTCACCGCCGGGACTAGCGGGAGCCTACGAGCAGTACTTC CASSPPGLAGAYEQYF
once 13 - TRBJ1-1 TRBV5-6 TGTGCCAGCAGCTTGGGAGGAGGGACTGAAGCTTTCTTT CASSLGGGTEAFF
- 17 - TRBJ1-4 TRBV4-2 TGTGCCAGCAGCCAAGAGGGCGTGTACCTGGGAGGTGAAAAACTGTTTTTT CASSQEGVYLGGEKLFF
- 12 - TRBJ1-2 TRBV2 TGTGCCAGCAGTCTACAGGGAAATGGCTACACCTTC CASSLQGNGYTF
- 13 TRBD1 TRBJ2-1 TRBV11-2 TGTGCCAGCAGCTCCGACAGGGGAAATGAGCAGTTCTTC CASSSDRGNEQFF
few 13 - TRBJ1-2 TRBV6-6 TGTGCCAGCAGCGTACCTCAGCGTTATGGCTACACCTTC CASSVPQRYGYTF
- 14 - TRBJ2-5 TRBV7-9 TGTGCCAGCAGCTTAACGCACGTAGTGGAGACCCAGTACTTC CASSLTHVVETQYF
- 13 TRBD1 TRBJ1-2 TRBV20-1 TGCAGTGCTAGTACCAGGGGGAACTATGGCTACACCTTC CSASTRGNYGYTF
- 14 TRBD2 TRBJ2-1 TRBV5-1 TGCGCCAGCACCGGGACTAGCGGGAGAAATGAGCAGTTCTTC CASTGTSGRNEQFF
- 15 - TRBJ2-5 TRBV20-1 TGCAGTGCTAGTGCGGGATACCGAAAGCAAGAGACCCAGTACTTC CSASAGYRKQETQYF
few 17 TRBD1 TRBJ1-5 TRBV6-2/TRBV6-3 TGTGCCAGCGGCCGGGACAGGGGGATTTTAGGCAATCAGCCCCAGCATTTT CASGRDRGILGNQPQHF
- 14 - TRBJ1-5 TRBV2 TGTGCCAGCAGTGAGATTGAGGTCAATCAGCCCCAGCATTTT CASSEIEVNQPQHF
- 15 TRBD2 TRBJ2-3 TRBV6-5 TGTGCCAGCAGCGTTAGCGGGAGGGAAGTAGATACGCAGTATTTT CASSVSGREVDTQYF
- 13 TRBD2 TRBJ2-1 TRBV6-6 TGTGCCAGCGGTAGCGGGAACTACAATGAGCAGTTCTTC CASGSGNYNEQFF
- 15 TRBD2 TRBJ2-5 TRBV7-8 TGTGCCAGCAGCCCCAGGCTAGCGGGAGAAGAGACCCAGTACTTC CASSPRLAGEETQYF
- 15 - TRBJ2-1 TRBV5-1 TGCGCCAGCAGCTTGACGGCGGCCTCCTACAATGAGCAGTTCTTC CASSLTAASYNEQFF
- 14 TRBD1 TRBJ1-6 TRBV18 TGTGCCAGCTCCTCGGGACAGTTCTATTCACCCCTCCACTTT CASSSGQFYSPLHF
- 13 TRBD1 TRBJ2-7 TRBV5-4 TGTGCCAGCAGCAGAACAGGGGGAGCTGAGCAGTACTTC CASSRTGGAEQYF
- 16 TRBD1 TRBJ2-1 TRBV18 TGTGCCAGCTCGTTAAGTGACAGGGTGTCCTACAATGAGCAGTTCTTC CASSLSDRVSYNEQFF
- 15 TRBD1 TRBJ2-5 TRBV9 TGTGCCAGCAGCAGGACAGGGGGAGTTGTGGAGACCCAGTACTTC CASSRTGGVVETQYF
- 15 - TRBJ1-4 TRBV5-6 TGTGCCAGCAGCTTGGCCTTACAGGGTGGTGAAAAACTGTTTTTT CASSLALQGGEKLFF
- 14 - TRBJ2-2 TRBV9 TGTGCCAGCAGGTCGGACAGGAACACCGGGGAGCTGTTTTTT CASRSDRNTGELFF
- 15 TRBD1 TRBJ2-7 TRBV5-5 TGTGCCAGCAGCTTGGGACAGGGGAAGTCCTACGAGCAGTACTTC CASSLGQGKSYEQYF
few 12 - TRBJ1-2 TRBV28 TGTGCCAGCAGTTTACAGGGTAATGGCTACACCTTC CASSLQGNGYTF
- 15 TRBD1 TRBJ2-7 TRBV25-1 TGTGCCAGCAGTGACCTCCGACAGGGGTGGTACGAGCAGTACTTC CASSDLRQGWYEQYF
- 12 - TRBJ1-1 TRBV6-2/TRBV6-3 TGTGCCAGCAGTACCCCCCAGACTGAAGCTTTCTTT CASSTPQTEAFF
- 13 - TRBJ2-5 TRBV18 TGTGCCAGCTCACCAGCGGATCGGGAGACCCAGTACTTC CASSPADRETQYF
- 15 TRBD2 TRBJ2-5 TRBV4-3 TGCGCCAGCAGCCAAGGAGCGGGAGAGGGGGAGACCCAGTACTTC CASSQGAGEGETQYF
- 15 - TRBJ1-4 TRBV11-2 TGTGCCAGCAGCCGGACAGTTGGGGGACATGAAAAACTGTTTTTT CASSRTVGGHEKLFF
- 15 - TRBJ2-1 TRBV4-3 TGCGCCAGCAGCCAGCTCGGGATCAAGGAGTATGAGCAGTTCTTC CASSQLGIKEYEQFF
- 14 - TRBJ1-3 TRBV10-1 TGCGCCAGCAGTCCGGACAACTCTGGAAACACCATATATTTT CASSPDNSGNTIYF
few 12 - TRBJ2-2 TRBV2 TGTGCCAGCAGCCATAACACCGGGGAGCTGTTTTTT CASSHNTGELFF
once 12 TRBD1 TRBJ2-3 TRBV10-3 TGTGCCAGCAAGACAGGGACAGATACGCAGTATTTT CASKTGTDTQYF
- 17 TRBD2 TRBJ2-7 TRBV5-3 TGTGCCAGAAGCCCCTGCCCCTCCGGGACTAGCGCCTACGAGCAGTACTTC CARSPCPSGTSAYEQYF
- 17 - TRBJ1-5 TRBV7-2 TGTGCCAGCAGCTTACTAGGGGGGGCGGGGGTAAATCAGCCCCAGCATTTT CASSLLGGAGVNQPQHF
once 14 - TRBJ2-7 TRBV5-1 TGCGCCAGCAGCTTCAGAGGGAGCTCCTACGAGCAGTACTTC CASSFRGSSYEQYF
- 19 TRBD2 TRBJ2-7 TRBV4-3 TGCGCCAGCAGCCAAGAACGGGGTACTAGCGGGAGTCGTCGGGCGAGCCAGTACTTC CASSQERGTSGSRRASQYF
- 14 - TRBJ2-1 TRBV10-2 TGCGCCAGCAGTGAGTTAAAGGGGGGGAATGAGCAGTTCTTC CASSELKGGNEQFF
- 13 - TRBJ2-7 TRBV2 TGTGCCAGCACCAGGGACTTATCCTACGAGCAGTACTTC CASTRDLSYEQYF
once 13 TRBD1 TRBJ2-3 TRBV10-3 TGTGCCATGCAGGGGGCGCAGGCAGATACGCAGTATTTT CAMQGAQADTQYF
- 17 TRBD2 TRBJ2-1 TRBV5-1 TGCGCCAGCAGATTCGATCTAGCGGGAGTTTCCCACAATGAGCAGTTCTTC CASRFDLAGVSHNEQFF
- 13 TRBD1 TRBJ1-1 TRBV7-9 TGTGCCAGCAGCCGACAGGGGAACACTGAAGCTTTCTTT CASSRQGNTEAFF
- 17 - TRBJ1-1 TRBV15 TGTGCCACCAGCAGGTACCCCGGGGCAGGGGTGCTTACTGAAGCTTTCTTT CATSRYPGAGVLTEAFF
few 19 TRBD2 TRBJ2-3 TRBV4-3 TGCGCCAGCAGCCAAGTTGAGACTAGCGGGCTTTCTAGCACAGATACGCAGTATTTT CASSQVETSGLSSTDTQYF
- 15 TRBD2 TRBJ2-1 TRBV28 TGTGCCAGCAGTCCAGCGGGAGGCTCCTACAATGAGCAGTTCTTC CASSPAGGSYNEQFF
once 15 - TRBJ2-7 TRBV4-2 TGTGCCAGCAGCCAAGAAGGGGGTCCCGCCTACGAGCAGTACTTC CASSQEGGPAYEQYF
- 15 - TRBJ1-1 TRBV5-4 TGTGCCAGCAGCTTGCTTGGGGGCCCGAACACTGAAGCTTTCTTT CASSLLGGPNTEAFF
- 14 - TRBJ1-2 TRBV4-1 TGCGCCAGCAGCCAACCGGCAGGGGAGGGTGGCTACACCTTC CASSQPAGEGGYTF
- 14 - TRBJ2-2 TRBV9 TGTGCCAGCAGCACCCGGAGGAACACCGGGGAGCTGTTTTTT CASSTRRNTGELFF
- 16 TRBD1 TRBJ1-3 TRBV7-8 TGTGCCAGCAGCCTCATGGGGACAGCTAAAGGAAACACCATATATTTT CASSLMGTAKGNTIYF
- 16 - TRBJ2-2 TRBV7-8 TGTGCCAGCAGCTTAGAGAGCGGGCAAAACACCGGGGAGCTGTTTTTT CASSLESGQNTGELFF
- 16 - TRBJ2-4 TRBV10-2 TGCGCCAGCAGTTCTGAAACAGGGTACGGCAAAAACATTCAGTACTTC CASSSETGYGKNIQYF
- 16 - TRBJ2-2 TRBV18 TGTGCCAGCTCACCTCTCGACTATCTTAACACCGGGGAGCTGTTTTTT CASSPLDYLNTGELFF